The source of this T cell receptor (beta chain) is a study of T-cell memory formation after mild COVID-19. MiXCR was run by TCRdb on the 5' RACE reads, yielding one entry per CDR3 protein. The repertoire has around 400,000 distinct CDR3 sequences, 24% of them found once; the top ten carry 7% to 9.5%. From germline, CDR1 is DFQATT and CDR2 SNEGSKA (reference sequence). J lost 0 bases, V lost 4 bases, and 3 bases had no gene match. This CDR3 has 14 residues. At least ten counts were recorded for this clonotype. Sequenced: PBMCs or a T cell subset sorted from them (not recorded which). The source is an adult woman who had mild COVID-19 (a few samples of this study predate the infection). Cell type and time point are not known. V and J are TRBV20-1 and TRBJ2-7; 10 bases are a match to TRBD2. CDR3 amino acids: CSANPSGSSYEQYF. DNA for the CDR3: TGCAGTGCTAATCCTAGCGGGAGCTCCTACGAGCAGTACTTC.